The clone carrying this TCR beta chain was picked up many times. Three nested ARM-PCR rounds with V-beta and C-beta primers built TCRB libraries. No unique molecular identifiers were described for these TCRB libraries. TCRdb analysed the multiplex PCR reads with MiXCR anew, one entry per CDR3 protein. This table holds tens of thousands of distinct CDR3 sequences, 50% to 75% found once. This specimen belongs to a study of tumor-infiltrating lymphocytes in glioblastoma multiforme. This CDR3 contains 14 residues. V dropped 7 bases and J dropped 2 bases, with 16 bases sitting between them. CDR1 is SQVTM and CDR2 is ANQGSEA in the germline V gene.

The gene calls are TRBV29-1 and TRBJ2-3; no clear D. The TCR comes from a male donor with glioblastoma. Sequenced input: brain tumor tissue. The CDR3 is CSAFGAISTDTQYF. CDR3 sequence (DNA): TGCAGCGCCTTTGGTGCTATTTCCACAGATACGCAGTATTTT.